This T cell receptor (beta chain) was found in a study of tumor-infiltrating lymphocytes in localized non-small cell lung cancer. Clones were sequenced by immunoSEQ multiplex PCR, and TCRdb holds only the in-frame ones, with some missing. The sample gives 11,000 to 15,000 clones, approximately 85% of which show up once; around 21% is in the top ten. Study-wide results and caveats: Tumor T-cell fraction from TCR sequencing was not associated with recurrence-free survival (p = 0.61).

Details on this clone: Its target is not known.

The ends were cut back, 0 bases at V and 2 bases at J, with 15 bases in the middle. Germline V lookup: CDR1 LGHNA, CDR2 YNFKEQ. The CDR3 extends over 17 amino acids. The clonotype originates from a human donor with non-small cell lung cancer. The sequenced material came from lung tumor tissue. The chain recombines TRBV4-2 with TRBJ2-3; D is perhaps TRBD1 (5 bases). CDR3 DNA: TGTGCCAGCAGCCAAGACACTACGGCAGGGCCCACAGATACGCAGTATTTT. Its translation is CASSQDTTAGPTDTQYF.